The 23 T cell receptor beta chains below were found in one sample sequenced in a study of siplizumab effects on memory and regulatory T cells. TCRdb's copy holds only in-frame clones and misses some; the assay was immunoSEQ multiplex PCR. The sample holds around 87,000 clones; approximately 90% are singletons and the top ten take roughly 15%. Sample: CD4+ T cells sorted from blood. The origin of the receptors is a human donor in good health.

The chain has TRBV11-1 and TRBJ2-5; the D is unclear. V shed 5 bases and J shed 5 bases, with 12 bases lying between them. The CDR3 contains 13 residues. Germline CDR1 reads SGHAT; CDR2 reads FQDESV (reference sequence). CDR3 in DNA: TGTGCCAGCAGCCTACTTCAGGCGGAGACCCAGTACTTC. Translating it yields CASSLLQAETQYF.

The V call is TRBV7-2, the J call TRBJ2-1; D may be TRBD1 (5 bases). CDR1 is SGHTA and CDR2 is FQGNSA in the germline V gene. The CDR3 sequence is 14 residues long. The V and J ends lost 6 bases and 0 bases respectively, with 9 bases between them. DNA of the CDR3: TGTGCCAGCAGTCGACAGACCTCCTACAATGAGCAGTTCTTC. Residues: CASSRQTSYNEQFF.

V gene TRBV6-1 combines with J gene TRBJ2-7; TRBD2 aligns across 11 bases. The J call may be wrong; the DNA end is better matched by TRBJ2-5. The CDR3 has 15 residues. The V gene's germline CDR1 is MNHNS and CDR2 SASEGT. CDR3 residues: CASSVFAGTSGTQYF. In DNA, the CDR3 is TGTGCCAGCAGTGTATTCGCCGGGACTAGCGGGACCCAGTACTTC.

The CDR3 DNA reads TGTGCCCACCGGACAGGGAACACTGAAGCTTTCTTT. It codes for CAHRTGNTEAFF. The gene calls are TRBV30 and TRBJ1-1; TRBD1 aligns across 7 bases. The V and J ends lost 8 bases and 1 base, in that order; junction bases with no gene match: 4. The CDR3 loop spans 12 amino acids. Germline V CDR1 and CDR2: GTSNPN, SVGIG (reference sequence). Filled out from reference TRBV30 and TRBJ1-1, the complete variable domain reads SQTIHQWPATLVQPVGSPLSLECTVEGTSNPNLYWYRQAAGRGLQLLFYSVGIGQISSEVPQNLSASRPQDRQFILSSKKLLLSDSGFYLCAHRTGNTEAFFGQGTRLTVV.

The gene calls are TRBV7-2 and TRBJ2-7; D is possibly TRBD2 (6 bases). This CDR3 is 16 amino acids long. Trimming shortened V by 2 bases and J by 6 bases, and 20 bases separated the two germline ends. Germline-derived CDR1 and CDR2 are SGHTA and FQGNSA. CDR3 amino acids: CASSLNSPGTAGEQYF. CDR3 coding DNA: TGTGCCAGCAGCTTAAACTCCCCCGGGACTGCCGGCGAGCAGTACTTC.

The chain has TRBV6-1 and TRBJ2-3; 14 bases are shared with TRBD2. Germline V lookup: CDR1 MNHNS, CDR2 SASEGT. Trimming removed 4 bases from V and 4 bases from J; junction bases left unmatched: 1. The CDR3 is 15 residues long. The DNA of the CDR3 is TGTGCCAGCAGTGCGGGACTAGCGGGAGCAGATACGCAGTATTTT. It codes for CASSAGLAGADTQYF.

The chain couples TRBV19 to TRBJ2-5; D uncertain. The CDR3 sequence is 14 residues long. Deletions cut 6 bases from V and 2 bases from J, with 13 bases between. Germline V gene lookup returns CDR1 LNHDA and CDR2 SQIVND (reference sequence). CDR3 sequence (DNA): TGTGCCAGTAGCCCGGGCAGCGCGCAAGAGACCCAGTACTTC. This encodes CASSPGSAQETQYF.

The rearrangement joins TRBV5-5 to TRBJ2-7; 9 positions agree with TRBD2. V was pared by 0 bases and J by 2 bases, with 3 bases of the junction left unmatched. The CDR3 has 15 residues. From germline, CDR1 is SGHKS and CDR2 YYEKEE (reference sequence). CDR3 nucleotides: TGTGCCAGCAGCTTGGTCCTAGCGGGGCCCTACGAGCAGTACTTC. It codes for CASSLVLAGPYEQYF.

V usage is TRBV4-3 and J usage is TRBJ1-1; 7 nucleotides agree with TRBD1. This CDR3 is built from 16 residues. The germline V gene has CDR1 LGHNA and CDR2 YSLEER. With 1 base clipped from V and 1 base from J, the junction kept 6 bases outside the gene matches. The CDR3 nucleotides read TGCGCCAGCAGCCAAGGATCTAGACAGGGGAACACTGAAGCTTTCTTT. It specifies CASSQGSRQGNTEAFF.

This chain links TRBV6-6 with TRBJ2-5, with D possibly TRBD1 on 6 matching bases. The CDR3 totals 14 residues. CDR1 and CDR2 from the germline V gene are MNHNY and SVGAGI (reference sequence). V was trimmed by 8 bases and J by 1 base, leaving 14 bases between them. As DNA, the CDR3 is TGTGCCAGCGGATCGCGACAGGCCCAAGAGACCCAGTACTTC. This codes for CASGSRQAQETQYF.

The chain joins TRBV7-2 to TRBJ2-3; either TRBD1 or TRBD2 may supply D (5 bases each). The length of the CDR3 is 13 residues. The V end was cut by 7 bases, the J end by 1 base, with 9 bases between. Germline V gene sequence: CDR1 SGHTA, CDR2 FQGNSA. The CDR3 sequence: CASTRGGTDTQYF. The CDR3 DNA reads as TGTGCCAGCACCCGAGGGGGCACAGATACGCAGTATTTT.

The rearrangement links TRBV5-6 to TRBJ2-1, with 12 bases fitting TRBD2. Germline V lookup: CDR1 SGHDT, CDR2 YYEEEE. V lost 0 bases, J lost 8 bases, and 9 bases stayed unmatched. The CDR3 runs 17 residues. CDR3 in amino acids: CASSLGLAGGPEDEQFF. The DNA for the CDR3 is TGTGCCAGCAGCTTGGGTCTAGCGGGAGGGCCAGAGGATGAGCAGTTCTTC.

The chain is built from TRBV11-3 and TRBJ1-2; a weak D match, TRBD1 (6 bases). The CDR3 extends over 13 amino acids. The germline V gene encodes CDR1 SGHNT and CDR2 YENEEA. Between the trimmed V and J ends, which lost 5 bases and 8 bases, there was a span of 15 bases. The CDR3 region has the DNA TGTGCCAGCAGCCCCCCAGGGGCTTGGGGCTACACCTTC. It is translated as CASSPPGAWGYTF.

This clone was observed a single time. V usage is TRBV10-3 and J usage is TRBJ2-5; D is unresolved. The DNA end lines up better with TRBJ2-7; the J call may be wrong. The CDR3 is 11 amino acids. CDR1 is ENHRY and CDR2 is SYGVKD in the germline V gene. Here the CDR3 DNA reads TGTGCCATCAGAACAGCCTACGAGCAGTACTTC. Protein product: CAIRTAYEQYF.

V gene TRBV7-8 combines with J gene TRBJ2-1, with 11 bases matching TRBD2. CDR3 length: 15 amino acids. Losses at the gene ends were 4 bases for V and 8 bases for J; bases not matched to a gene: 7. Germline CDR1 SGHVS, CDR2 FQNEAQ. CDR3 DNA sequence: TGTGCCAGCAGCTCCTTAGCGGGGGGGGTCGATGAGCAGTTCTTC. Protein: CASSSLAGGVDEQFF. Variable domain in full (rest from reference TRBV7-8 and TRBJ2-1): GAGVSQSPRYKVAKRGQDVALRCDPISGHVSLFWYQQALGQGPEFLTYFQNEAQLDKSGLPSDRFFAERPEGSVSTLKIQRTQQEDSAVYLCASSSLAGGVDEQFFGPGTRLTVL.

The chain is built from TRBV6-5 and TRBJ1-4; D perhaps matches TRBD1 (5 bases). Germline lookup yields CDR1 MNHEY and CDR2 SVGAGI. Trimming left V 10 bases short and J 5 bases short, with 11 bases between. CDR3 size: 12 residues. The CDR3 sequence: CATTGPNEKLFF. CDR3 DNA sequence: TGTGCCACCACGGGACCAAATGAAAAACTGTTTTTT.

The gene calls are TRBV28 and TRBJ1-4; D is unresolved. With 2 bases removed from V and 3 bases from J, the gap between germline ends came to 13 bases. CDR3 length: 16 residues. CDR1 MDHEN and CDR2 SYDVKM come from the germline V gene. CDR3 bases: TGTGCCAGCAGTTTAGGAGGGAGTGGACCTAATGAAAAACTGTTTTTT. Its translation is CASSLGGSGPNEKLFF.

The V and J genes are TRBV30 and TRBJ2-7, with no clear D. This CDR3 comprises 13 residues. V dropped 2 bases and J dropped 0 bases, with 8 bases sitting between them. The germline V gene encodes CDR1 GTSNPN and CDR2 SVGIG (reference sequence). The CDR3, as DNA: TGTGCCTGGAGTCAACGGGTCTCCTACGAGCAGTACTTC. This sequence encodes CAWSQRVSYEQYF.

The chain combines TRBV2 with TRBJ2-1, with a possible D match to TRBD1 (5 bases). The V end lost 3 bases, the J end lost 8 bases, and 17 bases lay between the germline ends. CDR1 is SNHLY, CDR2 FYNNEI, per germline. There are 15 residues in the CDR3. Written as DNA, the CDR3 is TGTGCCAGCAGTGACCAGGGTCGAGTATTGGATGAGCAGTTCTTC. Translation gives CASSDQGRVLDEQFF.

This chain joins TRBV30 and TRBJ1-3, with D possibly matching TRBD1 (6 bases). V was pared by 8 bases and J by 8 bases, with 13 bases between. The CDR3 contains 11 residues. Germline CDR1 GTSNPN, CDR2 SVGIG (reference sequence). The CDR3 DNA reads as TGTGCCCTCGGGGGGCAGTACACCATATATTTT. It codes for CALGGQYTIYF. The full variable domain, rest sourced from reference TRBV30 and TRBJ1-3, is SQTIHQWPATLVQPVGSPLSLECTVEGTSNPNLYWYRQAAGRGLQLLFYSVGIGQISSEVPQNLSASRPQDRQFILSSKKLLLSDSGFYLCALGGQYTIYFGEGSWLTVV.

V and J are TRBV4-3 and TRBJ2-1, with a possible D match to TRBD1 (6 bases). V lost 0 bases and J lost 0, with 6 bases in between. Germline loops: CDR1 LGHNA, CDR2 YSLEER. The CDR3 runs 15 residues. The CDR3 DNA sequence: TGCGCCAGCAGCCAAGAAGGGGGCTCCTACAATGAGCAGTTCTTC. Its protein is CASSQEGGSYNEQFF.

This clone was detected only a few times. This chain uses TRBV2 with TRBJ1-1; D is unresolved. The CDR3 is 12 amino acids. CDR1 is SNHLY, CDR2 FYNNEI, per germline. V lost 7 bases and J 5 bases, leaving 11 bases between the germline ends. CDR3 DNA sequence: TGTGCCAGCACGGGATTGAGGACTGAAGCTTTCTTT. Translated: CASTGLRTEAFF. Supplemented by reference TRBV2 and TRBJ1-1, the full variable domain reads EPEVTQTPSHQVTQMGQEVILRCVPISNHLYFYWYRQILGQKVEFLVSFYNNEISEKSEIFDDQFSVERPDGSNFTLKIRSTKLEDSAMYFCASTGLRTEAFFGQGTRLTVV.

The V gene is TRBV29-1, the J gene TRBJ1-1, with D unresolved. V was pared by 5 bases and J by 1 base, with 5 bases between. The V gene's germline CDR1 is SQVTM and CDR2 ANQGSEA. CDR3 length equals 11 residues. CDR3 sequence: CSVQRNTEAFF. The DNA of the CDR3 is TGCAGCGTTCAGAGGAACACTGAAGCTTTCTTT.